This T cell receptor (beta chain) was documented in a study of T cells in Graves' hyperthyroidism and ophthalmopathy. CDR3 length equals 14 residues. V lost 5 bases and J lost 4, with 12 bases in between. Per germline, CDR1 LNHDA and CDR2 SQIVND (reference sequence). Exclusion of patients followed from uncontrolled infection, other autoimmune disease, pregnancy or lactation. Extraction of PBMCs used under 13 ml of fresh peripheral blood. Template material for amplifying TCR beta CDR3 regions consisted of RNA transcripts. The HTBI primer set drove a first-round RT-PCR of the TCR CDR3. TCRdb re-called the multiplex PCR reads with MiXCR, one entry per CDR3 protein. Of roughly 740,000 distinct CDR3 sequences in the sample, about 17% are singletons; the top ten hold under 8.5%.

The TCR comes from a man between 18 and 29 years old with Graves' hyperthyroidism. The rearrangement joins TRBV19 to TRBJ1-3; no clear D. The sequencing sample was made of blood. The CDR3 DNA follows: TGTGCCAGTAGTGCCGGGCCCGGGGGAAACACCATATATTTT. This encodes CASSAGPGGNTIYF.